Listed below are T cell receptor beta chains from one sample, sequenced in a study of T cells after yellow fever vaccination. TCRdb fed the 5' RACE reads into MiXCR, producing one record per CDR3 protein. The sample carries a few hundred thousand distinct CDR3 sequences, roughly 13% recorded once. This sample comprised CD4+ T cells sorted from PBMCs, obtained 45 days after the yellow fever booster vaccination. These receptor sequences come from a man in his thirties or forties who received the YFV17D yellow fever vaccine. Each CDR3 is given with its conserved first and last residue. A D gene is named only where the DNA matches it firmly. The size field is filled for only some rows; it gives once, few, many or a size class.

D,length,J,V,size,DNA,CDR3
TRBD2,15,TRBJ2-3,TRBV5-5,few,TGTGCCAGCAGCTCCGGCGGGAGGAGCACAGATACGCAGTATTTT,CASSSGGRSTDTQYF
-,13,TRBJ1-1,TRBV5-1,few,TGCGCCAGCAGCTTGGAGTATCACACTGAAGCTTTCTTT,CASSLEYHTEAFF
TRBD1,18,TRBJ2-5,TRBV11-1,few,TGTGCCAGCAGCTTAGATGTATCCGGGACAGGCTTGCGGGAGACCCAGTACTTC,CASSLDVSGTGLRETQYF
-,15,TRBJ1-3,TRBV5-1,few,TGCGCCAGCAGCTTTCAGGGAATGGGAGGAAACACCATATATTTT,CASSFQGMGGNTIYF
-,13,TRBJ2-7,TRBV7-8,-,TGTGCCAGCAGCTTCCAAAGCTCCTACGAGCAGTACTTC,CASSFQSSYEQYF
-,13,TRBJ2-6,TRBV20-1,many,TGCAGTGCTCTCAGGGCTGGGGCCAACGTCCTGACTTTC,CSALRAGANVLTF
-,18,TRBJ2-2,TRBV6-1,-,TGTGCCAGCAGCCTCCCGGCGAGTAGGCAGGTGGGAGCCGGGGAGCTGTTTTTT,CASSLPASRQVGAGELFF
TRBD2,14,TRBJ2-7,TRBV7-2,many,TGTGCCAGCAGCTTAAGTCGGGGGGCCTACGAGCAGTACTTC,CASSLSRGAYEQYF
TRBD2,14,TRBJ2-2,TRBV5-1,few,TGCGCCAGCAAGCGGGAAGTCACGGGCGGGGAGCTGTTTTTT,CASKREVTGGELFF
TRBD2,15,TRBJ2-1,TRBV9,few,TGTGCCAGCAACAGAGGCGGGGGGCCGTACAATGAGCAGTTCTTC,CASNRGGGPYNEQFF
-,12,TRBJ2-5,TRBV6-5,few,TGTGCCAGTCGGTCAGGGATGGAGACCCAGTACTTC,CASRSGMETQYF
-,14,TRBJ2-5,TRBV6-5,-,TGTGCCAGCAGTTACTCGGGGGCCCAAGAGACCCAGTACTTC,CASSYSGAQETQYF
-,14,TRBJ2-7,TRBV7-9,-,TGTGCCAGCACCCAAGAAGGGACTTCTTACGAGCAGTACTTC,CASTQEGTSYEQYF
-,16,TRBJ2-6,TRBV6-5,few,TGTGCCAGCAGTTACTCGTCAGGGTCAGGGGCCAACGTCCTGACTTTC,CASSYSSGSGANVLTF
TRBD2,15,TRBJ2-3,TRBV30,-,TGTGCCTGGACCAAACTAGCGGCGATCACAGATACGCAGTATTTT,CAWTKLAAITDTQYF
TRBD1,15,TRBJ2-7,TRBV12-3/TRBV12-4,-,TGTGCCAGCAGTATAAAGGGACAGGGGGCTCTCGAGCAGTACTTC,CASSIKGQGALEQYF
TRBD1,15,TRBJ2-7,TRBV7-9,-,TGTGCCAGCAGCGCTGGGGGACAGGGGGTTTTCGAGCAGTACTTC,CASSAGGQGVFEQYF
-,14,TRBJ1-5,TRBV19,few,TGTGCCAGTAGTCCCCGTCGGGCCAATCAGCCCCAGCATTTT,CASSPRRANQPQHF
-,16,TRBJ2-1,TRBV7-9,few,TGTGCCAGCAGCCAGGGTAGACACACCTCCTACAATGAGCAGTTCTTC,CASSQGRHTSYNEQFF
TRBD1,15,TRBJ2-1,TRBV7-3,few,TGTGCCAGCAGCTTGTTGGGACAGGGGACCAATGAGCAGTTCTTC,CASSLLGQGTNEQFF
TRBD2,16,TRBJ2-3,TRBV4-1,few,TGCGCCAGCAGCCAAGGAGACGGACTAGCGAAAGATACGCAGTATTTT,CASSQGDGLAKDTQYF
-,14,TRBJ2-1,TRBV10-3,few,TGTGCCATTCAGACGGAGAGCTCCTACAATGAGCAGTTCTTC,CAIQTESSYNEQFF
-,15,TRBJ1-1,TRBV10-3,-,TGTGCCATCAGTGAGCAAGCCACTATGAACACTGAAGCTTTCTTT,CAISEQATMNTEAFF
TRBD2,15,TRBJ2-7,TRBV6-1,-,TGTGCCAGCAGTAAACAGGGACTAGCTTCCTACGAGCAGTACTTC,CASSKQGLASYEQYF
-,16,TRBJ1-5,TRBV20-1,few,TGCAGTGCTAGAGGCCCGGGGCAGGGACCCAATCAGCCCCAGCATTTT,CSARGPGQGPNQPQHF
-,12,TRBJ2-3,TRBV30,few,TGTGCCTGGACGACCCCTTCCGATACGCAGTATTTT,CAWTTPSDTQYF
-,13,TRBJ1-5,TRBV20-1,few,TGCAGTGCTCCTGTAGTTCAGGGTCAGCCCCAGCATTTT,CSAPVVQGQPQHF
-,15,TRBJ2-5,TRBV3-1,-,TGTGCCAGCAGCCAAGCACCCAGGGTTGAAGAGACCCAGTACTTC,CASSQAPRVEETQYF
-,14,TRBJ2-7,TRBV5-1,-,TGCGCCAGCACCAGCGGCTCTAGCTCCTACGAGCAGTACTTC,CASTSGSSSYEQYF
TRBD1,14,TRBJ1-1,TRBV5-1,few,TGCGCCAGCAGCCGGGACAGGGGAGGCACTGAAGCTTTCTTT,CASSRDRGGTEAFF
-,13,TRBJ2-3,TRBV7-2,few,TGTGCCAGCAGCTTAGCGACGGTGGATACGCAGTATTTT,CASSLATVDTQYF
-,13,TRBJ2-5,TRBV10-3,-,TGTGCCATCAGTGAGGCTGCGGTTGAGACCCAGTACTTC,CAISEAAVETQYF
TRBD1,16,TRBJ2-1,TRBV9,-,TGTGCCAGCAGCGTTCAAGGACAGGGGCCCAACAATGAGCAGTTCTTC,CASSVQGQGPNNEQFF
TRBD2,14,TRBJ2-1,TRBV20-1,-,TGCAGTGCTAGTGCCGGGAGGTTCTACAATGAGCAGTTCTTC,CSASAGRFYNEQFF
TRBD2,16,TRBJ2-5,TRBV20-1,few,TGCAGTGCTACAGCCGGAGAAGCGGGAGGGTTAAAGACCCAGTACTTC,CSATAGEAGGLKTQYF
TRBD2,12,TRBJ2-5,TRBV27,-,TGTGCCAGCAAGCGGGGTATGGAGACCCAGTACTTC,CASKRGMETQYF
-,15,TRBJ2-1,TRBV9,-,TGTGCCAGCAGCGAGGGGAGTTCAAGTTACAATGATCAGTTCTTC,CASSEGSSSYNDQFF
-,12,TRBJ2-2,TRBV9,many,TGTGCCAGCAGCGTAGCTAACGGGGAGCTGTTTTTT,CASSVANGELFF
-,16,TRBJ2-3,TRBV7-2,-,TGTGCCAGCAGCTTAGGGAGGGCTAGAGCAGGGGATACGCAGTATTTT,CASSLGRARAGDTQYF
-,16,TRBJ2-1,TRBV11-2,-,TGTGCCAGCAGCCGCCAGGCAGGGAGCTCCTACAATGAGCAGTTCTTC,CASSRQAGSSYNEQFF
TRBD2,13,TRBJ2-7,TRBV20-1,few,TGCAGTGTCGGGACTAGCGACCCCTACGAGCAGTACTTC,CSVGTSDPYEQYF
-,14,TRBJ2-7,TRBV20-1,-,TGCAGTGTTCCAGGGGTAATACGCTCCTACGAGCAGTACTTC,CSVPGVIRSYEQYF
-,15,TRBJ2-2,TRBV4-3,-,TGCGCCAGCAGCCAAGATTGGGCGACCACCGTGGAGCTGTTTTTT,CASSQDWATTVELFF
-,14,TRBJ2-6,TRBV12-3/TRBV12-4,-,TGTGCCAGCAGCGAAAACTTGGAGGCCAACGTCCTGACTTTC,CASSENLEANVLTF
-,12,TRBJ1-1,TRBV7-9,few,TGTGCCAGCAGCTTCGCCGGGGTAGAAGCTTTCTTT,CASSFAGVEAFF
TRBD1,16,TRBJ2-2,TRBV9,-,TGTGCCAGCAGCGTTACGACAGGGGCGATCCCCGGGGAGCTGTTTTTT,CASSVTTGAIPGELFF